Described below is a single T cell receptor beta chain sequence and its context. Its antigen is as yet unknown. RNA, once extracted, was reverse transcribed into cDNA for use as the sequencing template. Data came from immunoSEQ multiplex PCR; TCRdb stores just in-frame clones and leaves some out. In the table there are a few hundred thousand clones, 30% to 40% of which are singletons. Treatment here: oral pan-JAK inhibitor, 5-10 mg twice daily. These data originate in a study of CD8+ T cells in alopecia areata. Study in general: The drug, oral tofacitinib, was given to treated patients at 5 to 10 mg twice daily.

Study observations and caveats: The study found that many expanded lesional clones persisted in scalp and blood during tofacitinib.

The CDR3 covers 16 residues. CDR1 MDHEN and CDR2 SYDVKM come from the germline V gene. The trim removed 8 bases at V and 0 bases at J, leaving 9 bases unmatched. Sample: CD4+ T cells sorted from blood, taken at approximately week 31, from a patient treated with tofacitinib. This clonotype was obtained from a human donor with alopecia areata. V usage is TRBV28 and J usage is TRBJ2-5; 10 bases agree with TRBD1. CDR3: CASRSGTGAYQETQYF. The CDR3 DNA follows: TGTGCCAGCCGCTCCGGGACAGGGGCGTACCAAGAGACCCAGTACTTC.